The 31 T cell receptor beta chains listed next were all sequenced from one sample in a study of cytotoxic CD8 clonotypes in ibrutinib-treated CLL. Repertoires were generated with immunoSEQ multiplex PCR, while TCRdb's copy carries only in-frame clones and drops some. The top ten clones hold 30% to 45% of a sample with 90,000 to 150,000 clones, 58% of them seen once. The starting material was PBMCs, obtained after 24 months of ibrutinib treatment. The source of these receptors is a human donor with chronic lymphocytic leukemia.

The gene calls are TRBV18 and TRBJ2-4, with D perhaps matching TRBD1 or TRBD2 (5 bases each). This CDR3 is 15 amino acids long. The ends were cut back, 3 bases at V and 4 bases at J, with 13 bases in the middle. Germline loops: CDR1 KGHSH, CDR2 LQKENI. CDR3 amino acids: CASSPTTGTKNIQYF. CDR3 bases: TGTGCCAGCTCACCGACCACCGGGACGAAAAACATTCAGTACTTC.

The rearrangement joins TRBV7-9 to TRBJ2-7; the D call may be TRBD1 or TRBD2 (5 bases each). V shed 2 bases and J shed 6 bases, with 11 bases lying between them. There are 13 residues in the CDR3. Per germline, CDR1 SEHNR and CDR2 FQNEAQ (reference sequence). The CDR3 DNA sequence: TGTGCCAGCAGCTTATTTGGGGACGGCGAGCAGTACTTC. Translating gives CASSLFGDGEQYF.

This chain connects TRBV5-1 to TRBJ2-5, with 7 nucleotides matching TRBD1. V shed 4 bases and J 4 bases; nucleotides not matched to a gene: 13. CDR1 is SGHRS, CDR2 YFSETQ, per germline. This CDR3 comprises 16 residues. CDR3 in DNA: TGCGCCAGCAGCCAGGGGACAGTTGATCAGGGAGAGACCCAGTACTTC. The encoded protein is CASSQGTVDQGETQYF.

This clone came up many times. The chain carries TRBV30 and TRBJ1-2; D gene ambiguous. Germline CDR1 reads GTSNPN; CDR2 reads SVGIG (reference sequence). Trimming shortened V by 1 base and J by 3 bases, and 9 bases separated the two germline ends. The CDR3 loop spans 13 amino acids. The CDR3 nucleotides read TGTGCCTGGAGTGAAACCGAATACTATGGCTACACCTTC. Its protein is CAWSETEYYGYTF.

CDR3: CASPAGANVLTF. DNA of the CDR3: TGTGCCAGCCCTGCAGGGGCCAACGTCCTGACTTTC. V and J are TRBV2 and TRBJ2-6; the D is unclear. Trimming shortened V by 8 bases and J by 4 bases, and 6 bases separated the two germline ends. There are 12 residues in the CDR3. CDR1 is SNHLY and CDR2 is FYNNEI in the germline V gene.

This clone was observed a handful of times. The rearrangement links TRBV7-9 to TRBJ2-1; tentatively, D is TRBD1 (6 bases). The CDR3 contains 15 residues. Germline V lookup: CDR1 SEHNR, CDR2 FQNEAQ (reference sequence). Trimming stripped 5 bases from V and 2 bases from J, with 13 bases between. The CDR3 DNA follows: TGTGCCAGCAGCGCAACAGGGTCCCCCTACAATGAGCAGTTCTTC. This gives the protein CASSATGSPYNEQFF.

The chain uses TRBV2 and TRBJ2-5; 13 nucleotides match TRBD2. The germline CDR1 and CDR2 sequences are SNHLY and FYNNEI. Trimming cost V 7 bases and J 5 bases; bases outside gene matches: 7. The CDR3 contains 15 residues. The CDR3 coding sequence is TGTGCCAGCAAGGGGACTAGCGGGGAGGGGGAGACCCAGTACTTC. Translation: CASKGTSGEGETQYF.

This clone was observed at least ten times. This chain connects TRBV30 to TRBJ1-1; D not certain. Between the trimmed V and J ends, which lost 0 bases and 5 bases, there was a span of 7 bases. This CDR3 has 12 amino acids. Germline V CDR1 and CDR2: GTSNPN, SVGIG (reference sequence). The CDR3 reads CAWSVDVTEAFF. In DNA, the CDR3 is TGTGCCTGGAGTGTAGATGTAACTGAAGCTTTCTTT. The full variable domain, in which reference TRBV30 and TRBJ1-1 provide the parts outside the CDR3, is SQTIHQWPATLVQPVGSPLSLECTVEGTSNPNLYWYRQAAGRGLQLLFYSVGIGQISSEVPQNLSASRPQDRQFILSSKKLLLSDSGFYLCAWSVDVTEAFFGQGTRLTVV.

The gene calls are TRBV28 and TRBJ1-6; D call uncertain. This CDR3 has 14 amino acids. Trimming removed 2 bases from V and 4 bases from J, with 6 bases in between. The germline gives CDR1 MDHEN, CDR2 SYDVKM. CDR3 nucleotides: TGTGCCAGCAGTTTACGGGATTATAATTCACCCCTCCACTTT. As protein: CASSLRDYNSPLHF.

The CDR3 nucleotides are TGTGCCAGCAGCTTAGTCGGTTACGAGCAGTACTTC. Its translation is CASSLVGYEQYF. The J gene is TRBJ2-7, the V gene TRBV7-8; D is uncertain. Germline CDR1 SGHVS, CDR2 FQNEAQ. CDR3 size: 12 residues. V gave up 1 base and J gave up 4 bases, with 5 bases separating them.

CDR3 coding DNA: TGCAGCGCACAGCAGGGAAGGGGTCAGCCCCAGCATTTT. The encoded protein is CSAQQGRGQPQHF. J is TRBJ1-5 and V is TRBV29-1; perhaps TRBD1 as D (5 bases). This CDR3 contains 13 residues. Germline V lookup: CDR1 SQVTM, CDR2 ANQGSEA. With 7 bases removed from V and 6 bases from J, the gap between germline ends came to 16 bases.

This clone was detected only a few times. The chain uses TRBV6-1 and TRBJ2-7; 9 bases align to TRBD1. J lost 4 bases, V lost 3 bases, and 7 bases had no gene match. The CDR3 covers 15 residues. Germline lookup yields CDR1 MNHNS and CDR2 SASEGT. CDR3 coding DNA: TGTGCCAGCAGTGAGCCCGCCGGACAGGGGTACGAGCAGTACTTC. Protein product: CASSEPAGQGYEQYF.

V and J are TRBV5-1 and TRBJ2-1; the D gene is possibly TRBD1 (6 bases). The V end lost 4 bases, the J end lost 2 bases, and 16 bases lay between the germline ends. CDR1 and CDR2 from the germline V gene are SGHRS and YFSETQ. This CDR3 has 16 residues. The CDR3 DNA reads as TGCGCCAGCAGCAAAGGACAGACTGGAACCTACAATGAGCAGTTCTTC. Residues: CASSKGQTGTYNEQFF.

The chain links TRBV18 to TRBJ1-1, with TRBD1 identical over 7 bases. This CDR3 is 15 amino acids long. Trimming took 4 bases from V and 6 from J; bases not matched to a gene: 11. Germline values: CDR1 KGHSH, CDR2 LQKENI. CDR3 bases: TGTGCCAGCTCACAATTACAGGGGCGGGGGGCTGAAGCTTTCTTT. It encodes CASSQLQGRGAEAFF.

This sequence joins TRBV25-1 and TRBJ2-4; a weak D match, TRBD1 (6 bases). The CDR3 length is 13 residues. Trimming left V 2 bases short and J 7 bases short, with 9 bases between. Germline loops: CDR1 MGHDK, CDR2 SYGVNS. The CDR3 region has the DNA TGTGCCAGCAGTGAAGGGGGCTTGAACATTCAGTACTTC. The encoded protein is CASSEGGLNIQYF.

This clone was counted a few times. The chain recombines TRBV6-1 with TRBJ1-5, with 7 bases lining up with TRBD1. J gave up 0 bases and V 8 bases, and 7 bases lay outside the gene matches. The length of the CDR3 is 15 residues. CDR1 MNHNS and CDR2 SASEGT come from the germline V gene. This CDR3 reads CASRTGPYSNQPQHF. CDR3 bases: TGTGCCAGCCGGACAGGACCTTATAGCAATCAGCCCCAGCATTTT.

Notes on this clone: The sample has other DNA sequences that encode this CDR3 too. The chain joins TRBV11-2 to TRBJ2-7, with TRBD1 identical over 7 bases. The germline V gene encodes CDR1 SGHAT and CDR2 FQNNGV. The CDR3 contains 14 residues. The V gene end was trimmed by 5 bases and the J gene end by 0 bases; junction bases not matched to a gene: 4. The CDR3 here is CASSLGTASYEQYF. In nucleotides, the CDR3 is TGTGCCAGCAGCCTCGGGACAGCCTCCTACGAGCAGTACTTC.

The chain links TRBV2 to TRBJ1-2; D is uncertain. Germline CDR1 and CDR2: SNHLY and FYNNEI. This CDR3 is 13 amino acids long. Between the trimmed V and J ends, which lost 2 bases and 6 bases, there was a span of 10 bases. The chain's CDR3 is CASSELMGNGYTF. DNA of the CDR3: TGTGCCAGCAGTGAATTGATGGGGAATGGCTACACCTTC.

This clone was observed at least ten times. This chain joins TRBV4-1 and TRBJ1-4, with TRBD1 identical over 7 bases. Trimming cost V 3 bases and J 8 bases; bases outside gene matches: 12. Germline V CDR1 and CDR2: MGHRA, YSYEKL. The CDR3 totals 16 residues. CDR3 sequence (DNA): TGCGCCAGCAGCCAGAGTAACAGGGGAGGTGGCGAAAAACTGTTTTTT. Protein: CASSQSNRGGGEKLFF.

This clone was counted only a few times. The chain is built from TRBV7-2 and TRBJ2-7; 7 nucleotides match TRBD2. Trimming removed 2 bases from V and 4 bases from J; junction bases left unmatched: 8. The CDR3 is 15 residues long. CDR1 and CDR2 from the germline V gene are SGHTA and FQGNSA. CDR3 sequence: CASSLQHDGRYEQYF. CDR3 nucleotides: TGTGCCAGCAGCTTACAGCATGACGGGAGGTACGAGCAGTACTTC. The entire variable domain, with the rest obtained from reference TRBV7-2 and TRBJ2-7, is as follows: GAGVSQSPSNKVTEKGKDVELRCDPISGHTALYWYRQSLGQGLEFLIYFQGNSAPDKSGLPSDRFSAERTGGSVSTLTIQRTQQEDSAVYLCASSLQHDGRYEQYFGPGTRLTVT.

The chain employs TRBV30 and TRBJ1-4; D not resolved. The V gene lost 5 bases and the J gene lost 3 bases, with 13 bases spanning the gap. This CDR3 contains 14 residues. Germline lookup yields CDR1 GTSNPN and CDR2 SVGIG (reference sequence). The CDR3 region is CAWSLYPANEKLFF. The CDR3 region has the DNA TGTGCCTGGTCCCTGTATCCAGCTAATGAAAAACTGTTTTTT.

This clone was picked up a small number of times. This chain uses TRBV5-5 with TRBJ2-7, with D tentatively TRBD2 (5 bases). From germline, CDR1 is SGHKS and CDR2 YYEKEE (reference sequence). The CDR3 has 13 amino acids. The V and J ends lost 2 bases and 2 bases respectively, with 8 bases between them. Here the CDR3 DNA reads TGTGCCAGCAGCTTACTAGTAGCCTACGAGCAGTACTTC. Translated, it gives CASSLLVAYEQYF.

The chain uses TRBV29-1 and TRBJ1-1, with a weak D call TRBD1 (5 bases). CDR3 length: 14 amino acids. The germline CDR1 and CDR2 sequences are SQVTM and ANQGSEA. V was trimmed by 0 bases and J by 1 base, leaving 9 bases between them. The CDR3 DNA reads as TGCAGCGTTGAAGATCAAAGGGGGAACACTGAAGCTTTCTTT. This gives the protein CSVEDQRGNTEAFF.

The V gene is TRBV7-8, the J gene TRBJ2-3, with 7 positions matching TRBD2. Germline-derived CDR1 and CDR2 are SGHVS and FQNEAQ. The CDR3 totals 16 residues. V lost 5 bases to trimming and J lost 1 base; unmatched junction nucleotides: 9. The CDR3 nucleotides read TGTGCCAGCAGCCTCACTAGCGCCGTTCGCACAGATACGCAGTATTTT. Amino acids: CASSLTSAVRTDTQYF.

The count of this clone is one. The V call is TRBV7-9, the J call TRBJ2-7; D ambiguous. CDR1 SEHNR and CDR2 FQNEAQ come from the germline V gene (reference sequence). Trimming took off 1 base at V and 2 bases at J, with 6 bases between the two ends. The CDR3 totals 13 residues. In DNA form, the CDR3 reads TGTGCCAGCAGCTTAGTGGCAACCTACGAGCAGTACTTC. Translated: CASSLVATYEQYF.

This chain links TRBV29-1 with TRBJ1-1; TRBD1 matches 10 bases. The germline V gene has CDR1 SQVTM and CDR2 ANQGSEA. Losses at the gene ends were 6 bases for V and 0 bases for J; bases not matched to a gene: 10. The CDR3 contains 16 residues. The CDR3 bases are TGCAGCGTCCCCGACAGGGGGCTTATGATGAACACTGAAGCTTTCTTT. This gives the protein CSVPDRGLMMNTEAFF.

This clone showed up many times. V usage is TRBV5-4 and J usage is TRBJ2-1; no definite D call. This CDR3 comprises 12 residues. Germline V CDR1 and CDR2: SGHNT, YYREEE (reference sequence). The V and J ends lost 0 bases and 10 bases respectively, with 8 bases between them. The DNA for the CDR3 is TGTGCCAGCAGCTTGGAGGGCTTGGAGCAGTTCTTC. Translation: CASSLEGLEQFF.

V is TRBV6-6 and J is TRBJ1-4, with D possibly TRBD1 on 6 matching bases. The CDR3 consists of 13 residues. Trimming removed 6 bases from V and 8 bases from J, with 13 bases in between. Germline V gives CDR1 MNHNY, CDR2 SVGAGI (reference sequence). The CDR3 DNA sequence: TGTGCCAGCAGCCAAGTACAGGGCGAAAAACTGTTTTTT. It specifies CASSQVQGEKLFF.

The chain uses TRBV19 and TRBJ1-5; D gene ambiguous. In germline, CDR1 is LNHDA, CDR2 SQIVND (reference sequence). The CDR3 has 15 amino acids. Trimming removed 3 bases at V and 2 bases at J, with 11 bases between. CDR3 nucleotides: TGTGCCAGTAGTATGTTCCCGCAAGGCAATCAGCCCCAGCATTTT. It translates to CASSMFPQGNQPQHF.

The J gene is TRBJ2-3, the V gene TRBV6-5; TRBD2 matches at 7 bases. V gave up 3 bases and J gave up 1 base; unmatched junction bases: 4. The germline gives CDR1 MNHEY, CDR2 SVGAGI. The CDR3 consists of 15 residues. The CDR3 protein is CASSYNRGGTDTQYF. The CDR3 DNA follows: TGTGCCAGCAGTTATAACCGGGGGGGCACAGATACGCAGTATTTT.

The chain uses TRBV2 and TRBJ2-5; D ambiguous. This CDR3 has 14 amino acids. From germline, CDR1 is SNHLY and CDR2 FYNNEI. Trimming took off 7 bases at V and 7 bases at J, with 19 bases between the two ends. The CDR3 is CASITAGALGTQYF. The CDR3, as DNA: TGTGCCAGCATAACGGCAGGAGCCCTAGGGACCCAGTACTTC.